These 32 T cell receptor beta chains share one sample of origin, sequenced in a study of cytomegalovirus exposure and HLA in healthy donors. The PCR was carried out with 60 Vbeta primers and 13 Jbeta primers. The table came from immunoSEQ multiplex PCR; TCRdb's copy has only in-frame clones and leaves some out. The sample has fewer than 40,000 clones. Material: PBMCs. The receptors shown here come from a woman aged 40-49 years in good health and CMV-seropositive.

This rearrangement joins TRBV30 to TRBJ1-1, with D tentatively TRBD1 (5 bases). CDR3 length equals 15 residues. Trimming took off 2 bases at V and 0 bases at J, with 13 bases between the two ends. The germline CDR1 and CDR2 sequences are GTSNPN and SVGIG (reference sequence). The CDR3 region is CAWSRQGGMNTEAFF. CDR3 nucleotide sequence: TGTGCCTGGAGTAGGCAGGGCGGCATGAACACTGAAGCTTTCTTT.

The chain combines TRBV10-3 with TRBJ2-3, with 8 positions matching TRBD2. V was pared by 11 bases and J by 6 bases, with 13 bases of the junction left unmatched. This CDR3 comprises 14 residues. The germline V gene encodes CDR1 ENHRY and CDR2 SYGVKD. The CDR3 loop reads CACNKNSGADTQYF. CDR3 DNA: TGTGCCTGCAACAAGAATAGCGGGGCGGATACGCAGTATTTT.

CDR3 coding DNA: TGTGCCAGCAGCGCCCGGGAAGGAGCGGCAACAGATACGCAGTATTTT. Translating gives CASSAREGAATDTQYF. The V gene is TRBV11-3, the J gene TRBJ2-3, with TRBD2 as a possible D gene (5 bases). Germline CDR1 SGHNT, CDR2 YENEEA. The CDR3 covers 16 residues. Trimming left V 5 bases short and J 3 bases short, with 18 bases between. Together with reference TRBV11-3 and TRBJ2-3, the CDR3 gives the full variable domain: EAGVVQSPRYKIIEKKQPVAFWCNPISGHNTLYWYLQNLGQGPELLIRYENEEAVDDSQLPKDRFSAERLKGVDSTLKIQPAELGDSAVYLCASSAREGAATDTQYFGPGTRLTVL.

This chain connects TRBV6-5 to TRBJ2-7, with D possibly TRBD2 on 6 matching bases. Deletions cut 2 bases from V and 2 bases from J, with 16 bases between. CDR1 MNHEY and CDR2 SVGAGI come from the germline V gene. This CDR3 region has 16 residues. CDR3: CASSYAQAGSPYEQYF. The CDR3 region has the DNA TGTGCCAGCAGTTACGCCCAGGCGGGGTCCCCCTACGAGCAGTACTTC.

The chain carries TRBV7-9 and TRBJ2-1; TRBD2 matches 9 bases. Unmatched junction bases numbered 8, after V lost 1 base and J lost 7 bases. The germline V gene has CDR1 SEHNR and CDR2 FQNEAQ (reference sequence). This CDR3 comprises 16 residues. The CDR3 nucleotides read TGTGCCAGCAGCTTAGGACTCCTGACTAGCGGTAATGAGCAGTTCTTC. It encodes CASSLGLLTSGNEQFF.

The rearrangement uses TRBV9 and TRBJ1-3; no clear D. Looked up from germline, CDR1 is SGDLS and CDR2 is YYNGEE. V lost 3 bases, J lost 0 bases, and 10 bases lay in between. The CDR3 extends over 15 amino acids. The CDR3 spells CASSAGFSSGNTIYF. The CDR3 DNA is TGTGCCAGCAGCGCGGGGTTTAGCTCTGGAAACACCATATATTTT.

V usage is TRBV29-1 and J usage is TRBJ2-1, with D perhaps TRBD2 (5 bases). CDR3 length: 13 amino acids. Trimming removed 0 bases at V and 12 bases at J, with 15 bases between. Germline values: CDR1 SQVTM, CDR2 ANQGSEA. This chain's CDR3 is CSVEEGNAGLQFF. The CDR3 DNA sequence: TGCAGCGTTGAAGAAGGCAATGCGGGCTTGCAGTTCTTC.

The chain has TRBV7-9 and TRBJ2-7, with a possible D match to TRBD1 (6 bases). V lost 1 base, J lost 5 bases, and 18 bases lay in between. Germline V CDR1 and CDR2: SEHNR, FQNEAQ (reference sequence). The length of the CDR3 is 16 residues. CDR3 in DNA: TGTGCCAGCAGCTTAGTCGCGACAGGCCCTCGGAACGAGCAGTACTTC. Amino acids: CASSLVATGPRNEQYF.

The chain recombines TRBV6-6 with TRBJ1-4; tentatively, D is TRBD1 (5 bases). Germline CDR1 MNHNY, CDR2 SVGAGI (reference sequence). The V gene lost 5 bases and the J gene lost 3 bases, with 10 bases spanning the gap. The CDR3 has 14 residues. The CDR3 region is CASSTGVPNEKLFF. CDR3 DNA sequence: TGTGCCAGCAGTACGGGGGTCCCTAATGAAAAACTGTTTTTT.

V and J are TRBV2 and TRBJ1-5; 8 bases align to TRBD1. V shed 6 bases, J shed 0 bases, and the junction held 4 bases outside the gene matches. The CDR3 contains 15 residues. CDR1 is SNHLY and CDR2 is FYNNEI in the germline V gene. Here the CDR3 reads CASRGDRYSNQPQHF. CDR3 sequence (DNA): TGTGCCAGCAGAGGGGACAGGTATAGCAATCAGCCCCAGCATTTT.

J is TRBJ1-1 and V is TRBV13; the D is unclear. Germline loops: CDR1 PRHDT, CDR2 FYEKMQ (reference sequence). The V end was cut by 5 bases, the J end by 10 bases, with 14 bases between. The CDR3 sequence is 12 residues long. The CDR3 nucleotides read TGTGCCAGCAGCACCAAATCACGGAGAGCTTTCTTT. The encoded protein is CASSTKSRRAFF.

J is TRBJ2-7 and V is TRBV7-2, with D possibly matching TRBD2 (7 bases). Deletions cut 3 bases from V and 3 bases from J, with 18 bases between. The germline CDR1 and CDR2 sequences are SGHTA and FQGNSA. The CDR3 sequence is 16 residues long. The CDR3 loop reads CASSFGGAALDYEQYF. The CDR3 DNA is TGTGCCAGCAGCTTTGGGGGGGCGGCGTTGGACTACGAGCAGTACTTC.

This chain joins TRBV7-3 and TRBJ2-2; TRBD2 might be the D (5 bases). CDR1 is SGHTA, CDR2 FQGTGA, per germline. V was pared by 4 bases and J by 4 bases, with 16 bases between. CDR3 length: 16 residues. The CDR3 sequence is CASSYSLVMGTGELFF. The CDR3 DNA follows: TGTGCCAGCAGCTATTCACTAGTGATGGGCACCGGGGAGCTGTTTTTT.

This chain links TRBV11-3 with TRBJ2-2; 14 nucleotides match TRBD2. J was trimmed by 6 bases and V by 8 bases; bases with no gene match: 5. The CDR3 consists of 15 residues. Looked up from germline, CDR1 is SGHNT and CDR2 is YENEEA. CDR3 sequence: CASSGGLAGAGELFF. The DNA for the CDR3 is TGTGCCAGCTCCGGGGGACTAGCGGGAGCCGGGGAGCTGTTTTTT.

This sequence joins TRBV27 and TRBJ2-1; the D gene is possibly TRBD1 (6 bases). The CDR3 runs to 18 residues. Trimming removed 4 bases at V and 6 bases at J, with 25 bases between. Per the germline V gene, CDR1 is MNHEY and CDR2 is SMNVEV (reference sequence). This CDR3 reads CASSSLGSARPRGNEQFF. The CDR3 DNA reads TGTGCCAGCAGTTCCCTCGGTTCGGCGCGGCCCAGGGGCAATGAGCAGTTCTTC.

The chain carries TRBV7-2 and TRBJ2-5; 7 bases line up with TRBD1. CDR1 is SGHTA, CDR2 FQGNSA, per germline. CDR3 length: 17 residues. Trimming at V came to 5 bases and at J to 5 bases, leaving 17 bases not matched to a gene. The CDR3 DNA reads as TGTGCCAGCAGCCCACCTAGGCTCAGGGGGACGAGTGAGACCCAGTACTTC. The encoded protein is CASSPPRLRGTSETQYF.

The rearrangement joins TRBV5-5 to TRBJ2-7; 7 positions match TRBD1. The V segment lost 4 bases and the J segment 2 bases; nucleotides outside the gene matches: 12. This CDR3 is built from 16 residues. Germline CDR1 and CDR2: SGHKS and YYEKEE (reference sequence). The CDR3 region has the DNA TGTGCCAGCAGCCTCGAAGCCTGGGACAGAACCTACGAGCAGTACTTC. Translating gives CASSLEAWDRTYEQYF.

CDR3 protein: CACEYRGVDYEQYF. In DNA, the CDR3 is TGTGCCTGCGAGTACAGGGGGGTTGACTACGAGCAGTACTTC. The chain combines TRBV30 with TRBJ2-7, with 8 bases aligning to TRBD1. V shed 6 bases and J 3 bases; nucleotides not matched to a gene: 10. The CDR3 length is 14 residues. Germline CDR1 is GTSNPN and CDR2 is SVGIG (reference sequence). Full variable domain (outside the CDR3, taken from reference TRBV30 and TRBJ2-7): SQTIHQWPATLVQPVGSPLSLECTVEGTSNPNLYWYRQAAGRGLQLLFYSVGIGQISSEVPQNLSASRPQDRQFILSSKKLLLSDSGFYLCACEYRGVDYEQYFGPGTRLTVT.

This rearrangement joins TRBV6-5 to TRBJ1-4; D gene ambiguous. The CDR3 sequence is 14 residues long. Deletions cut 6 bases from V and 6 bases from J, with 14 bases between. Per the germline V gene, CDR1 is MNHEY and CDR2 is SVGAGI. CDR3 in amino acids: CASRINFRHEKLFF. The DNA for the CDR3 is TGTGCCAGCAGAATTAATTTCAGGCATGAAAAACTGTTTTTT.

The chain combines TRBV11-2 with TRBJ1-2, with 11 bases that match TRBD1. The CDR3 is 15 amino acids. The V and J ends lost 6 bases and 6 bases, in that order; junction bases with no gene match: 9. Germline loops: CDR1 SGHAT, CDR2 FQNNGV. Here the CDR3 DNA reads TGTGCCAGCAGACCCACTTGGGACAGGGGGAATGGCTACACCTTC. This sequence encodes CASRPTWDRGNGYTF.

This rearrangement joins TRBV7-6 to TRBJ2-3; 7 bases line up with TRBD2. The J segment lost 0 bases and the V segment lost 5 bases, leaving 5 bases of the junction unmatched. This CDR3 is 15 amino acids long. The germline V gene encodes CDR1 SGHVS and CDR2 FNYEAQ. DNA of the CDR3: TGTGCCAGCAGCCTCCTAGCGGCTAGCACAGATACGCAGTATTTT. Amino acids: CASSLLAASTDTQYF.

The chain couples TRBV30 to TRBJ1-5, with a weak D call TRBD1 (5 bases). The V end was cut by 2 bases, the J end by 6 bases, with 11 bases between. The CDR3 contains 13 residues. The germline V gene encodes CDR1 GTSNPN and CDR2 SVGIG (reference sequence). CDR3 amino acids: CAWSPQDGQPQHF. DNA for the CDR3: TGTGCCTGGAGTCCACAGGACGGTCAGCCCCAGCATTTT.

The chain links TRBV27 to TRBJ2-5, with 7 bases fitting TRBD1. The V and J ends lost 5 bases and 4 bases, in that order; junction bases with no gene match: 10. CDR3 size: 15 residues. Germline V gene lookup returns CDR1 MNHEY and CDR2 SMNVEV (reference sequence). The CDR3, as DNA: TGTGCCAGCAGTCCCGGTGGGACAGAGCCAGAGACCCAGTACTTC. It translates to CASSPGGTEPETQYF.

This chain uses TRBV19 with TRBJ1-1, with 9 bases fitting TRBD1. Germline CDR1 LNHDA, CDR2 SQIVND (reference sequence). V lost 4 bases to trimming and J lost 2 bases; unmatched junction nucleotides: 8. CDR3 size: 16 residues. The CDR3 reads CASSSTRGQGNTEAFF. Here the CDR3 DNA reads TGTGCCAGTAGTAGTACGAGGGGACAGGGCAACACTGAAGCTTTCTTT.

The V gene is TRBV11-2, the J gene TRBJ2-5; perhaps TRBD2 as D (6 bases). V was pared by 6 bases and J by 5 bases, with 13 bases between. This CDR3 spans 13 amino acids. Germline lookup yields CDR1 SGHAT and CDR2 FQNNGV. The CDR3 DNA reads TGTGCCAGCAGTCCCGGAGGGCCGGAGACCCAGTACTTC. This gives the protein CASSPGGPETQYF.

The J gene is TRBJ2-3, the V gene TRBV7-3; 8 bases are shared with TRBD1. V was pared by 3 bases and J by 3 bases, with 2 bases of the junction left unmatched. Germline V CDR1 and CDR2: SGHTA, FQGTGA. The CDR3 is 14 amino acids. The DNA for the CDR3 is TGTGCCAGCAGCTTGGACAGGGAGACAGATACGCAGTATTTT. It is translated as CASSLDRETDTQYF.

The chain links TRBV19 to TRBJ1-2; D uncertain. The CDR3 spans 16 residues. The germline V gene has CDR1 LNHDA and CDR2 SQIVND (reference sequence). With 0 bases removed from V and 4 bases from J, the gap between germline ends came to 15 bases. The CDR3 loop is CASSIDPSALPYGYTF. CDR3 bases: TGTGCCAGTAGTATAGATCCTAGCGCCCTACCCTATGGCTACACCTTC.

J is TRBJ1-4 and V is TRBV10-3; TRBD1 might be the D (6 bases). The V gene's germline CDR1 is ENHRY and CDR2 SYGVKD. The CDR3 is made up of 14 amino acids. Trimming stripped 5 bases from V and 8 bases from J, with 15 bases between. CDR3 in amino acids: CAISSRGYAEKLFF. Written as DNA, the CDR3 is TGTGCCATCAGTTCCAGGGGCTATGCGGAAAAACTGTTTTTT.

The DNA of the CDR3 is TGTGCCAGCAGTCTGGAGGGAGGGCCTAACAATGAGCAGTTCTTC. This encodes CASSLEGGPNNEQFF. This sequence joins TRBV6-4 and TRBJ2-1; the match to TRBD2 covers 7 bases. CDR1 is MRHNA and CDR2 is SNTAGT in the germline V gene. The CDR3 has 15 residues. V dropped 5 bases and J dropped 5; count of bases not matched to a gene: 9.

The chain has TRBV6-5 and TRBJ2-3; D might be TRBD2 (6 bases). Germline V gene lookup returns CDR1 MNHEY and CDR2 SVGAGI. V lost 4 bases to trimming and J lost 8 bases, with 16 bases between them. The CDR3 contains 14 residues. CDR3 DNA: TGTGCCAGCAGTTCACCAAATTCCGGGAGTACGCAGTATTTT. Its translation: CASSSPNSGSTQYF.

This sequence joins TRBV4-1 and TRBJ1-1; D gene ambiguous. The V gene's germline CDR1 is MGHRA and CDR2 YSYEKL. Trimming took 1 base from V and 1 from J, leaving 13 bases between them. This CDR3 contains 16 residues. The CDR3 DNA is TGCGCCAGCAGCCAAGGGGAGGCCAGACAGAACACTGAAGCTTTCTTT. Translating it yields CASSQGEARQNTEAFF.

The chain employs TRBV18 and TRBJ1-6, with D possibly TRBD1 on 6 matching bases. Per the germline V gene, CDR1 is KGHSH and CDR2 is LQKENI. CDR3 length equals 16 residues. Trimming stripped 0 bases from V and 8 bases from J, with 14 bases between. This CDR3 reads CASSPPGRGEDSPLHF. In nucleotides, the CDR3 is TGTGCCAGCTCACCACCGGGCAGGGGTGAGGATTCACCCCTCCACTTT.